These 10 T cell receptor beta chains came from one sample sequenced in a study of human T cells and chemical hapten exposure. TCRdb recomputed calls from the RACE reads with MiXCR, one row per CDR3 protein. The repertoire holds some 380,000 distinct CDR3 sequences, with about 4.4% as singletons. Time point denoted: patch test 1, 2 weeks after DPC sensitization. Indicated treatment: therapeutic diphenylcyclopropenone sensitization with weekly scalp DPC. The material sequenced was whole blood, taken in connection with sensitization to the hapten diphenylcyclopropenone (DPC). These receptors all come from a woman between 45 and 65 years old with alopecia areata. Some clones in this sample may be carry-over from other donors' samples.

In its sample, this clonotype was seen many times. The rearrangement links TRBV24-1 to TRBJ2-2; D is unresolved. Trimming removed 9 bases from V and 2 bases from J, with 9 bases in between. Germline V gene data show CDR1 as KGHDR and CDR2 as SFDVKD. This CDR3 spans 13 amino acids. For the CDR3, the DNA is TGTGCCACCGCGGTTTCCAACACCGGGGAGCTGTTTTTT. Amino acid sequence: CATAVSNTGELFF.

V usage is TRBV7-9 and J usage is TRBJ1-4, with 9 bases lining up with TRBD1. This CDR3 contains 15 residues. With V trimmed by 4 bases and J by 6 bases, 6 bases remained unmatched. The germline V gene encodes CDR1 SEHNR and CDR2 FQNEAQ (reference sequence). The CDR3 DNA follows: TGTGCCAGCAGCTCCAAGGGACAGGGAGATGAAAAACTGTTTTTT. Residues: CASSSKGQGDEKLFF. Variable domain in full (rest from reference TRBV7-9 and TRBJ1-4): DTGVSQNPRHKITKRGQNVTFRCDPISEHNRLYWYRQTLGQGPEFLTYFQNEAQLEKSRLLSDRFSAERPKGSFSTLEIQRTEQGDSAMYLCASSSKGQGDEKLFFGSGTQLSVL.

This clonotype was counted a few times. J is TRBJ2-7 and V is TRBV4-3, with 8 bases identical to TRBD2. With V trimmed by 5 bases and J by 0 bases, 3 bases remained unmatched. Germline V CDR1 and CDR2: LGHNA, YSLEER. The CDR3 has 14 amino acids. The CDR3 DNA is TGCGCCAGCAGCGCCCGGGGGGGCTCCTACGAGCAGTACTTC. Translation gives CASSARGGSYEQYF.

The table lists this clonotype with a few counts. The chain employs TRBV7-2 and TRBJ2-1; TRBD1 agrees at 9 bases. The CDR3 covers 16 residues. The junction had 10 bases not matched to a gene; V was cut back by 2 bases and J by 8 bases. The germline gives CDR1 SGHTA, CDR2 FQGNSA. CDR3 coding DNA: TGTGCCAGCAGCTTAAGGGGACAGGGCTGGGCTGATGAGCAGTTCTTC. As protein: CASSLRGQGWADEQFF.

About this clonotype itself: The missing conserved phenylalanine or tryptophan at the end of this CDR3 makes a read error likely. No DNA is shown, since the ends of the CDR3 on it are uncertain; the CDR3 is the one TCRdb lists. The genes are TRBV6-2 or TRBV6-3 and TRBJ2-1; the D segment call TRBD2 is taken from the table without a DNA check. The CDR3 is 11 residues long, counting both termini. Per germline, CDR1 MNHEY and CDR2 SVGEGT. Here the CDR3 reads CASSYPASSSS.

The sample holds many counts of this clonotype. The chain has TRBV6-1 and TRBJ1-2; 7 bases are a match to TRBD1. The CDR3 contains 13 residues. After removal of 4 bases from V and 8 bases from J, the junction contained 7 bases not matched to a gene. CDR1 is MNHNS, CDR2 SASEGT, per germline. In DNA form, the CDR3 reads TGTGCCAGCAGTGGACAGGGAGGGGAGGGCTACACCTTC. It codes for CASSGQGGEGYTF.

This clonotype was counted ten times or more. V and J are TRBV5-1 and TRBJ1-2, with 11 bases fitting TRBD1. V shed 4 bases and J 7 bases; nucleotides not matched to a gene: 6. The CDR3 length is 14 residues. The germline CDR1 and CDR2 sequences are SGHRS and YFSETQ. As DNA, the CDR3 is TGCGCCAGCAGCGTTGGACAGGGGGCCTTTGGCTACACCTTC. Protein product: CASSVGQGAFGYTF.

This clonotype was seen at least ten times. The J gene is TRBJ1-2, the V gene TRBV5-6; 8 bases align to TRBD1. Germline values: CDR1 SGHDT, CDR2 YYEEEE. Germline trimming cut 4 bases from V and 4 bases from J; bases unmatched to any gene: 6. This CDR3 has 14 amino acids. The CDR3: CASSPGQELYGYTF. In DNA, the CDR3 is TGTGCCAGCAGCCCGGGACAGGAGCTCTATGGCTACACCTTC.

There are a few counts of this clonotype. This rearrangement joins TRBV6-2 or TRBV6-3 to TRBJ1-1; D gene uncertain. The CDR3 loop spans 13 amino acids. Germline CDR1 reads MNHEY; CDR2 reads SVGEGT. Trimming stripped 10 bases from V and 1 base from J, with 13 bases between. The CDR3 sequence is CATNLLWNTEAFF. For the CDR3, the DNA is TGTGCCACCAACCTTCTTTGGAACACTGAAGCTTTCTTT.

Ten or more counts support this clonotype. The chain has TRBV12-3 or TRBV12-4 and TRBJ1-2; D not resolved. Trimming pared 5 bases from V and 8 bases from J, leaving 24 bases between. The CDR3 sequence is 16 residues long. The CDR3, as DNA: TGTGCCAGCAGTAATAGGTTGCAGGCCGCGGGAGGAGGCTACACCTTC. It yields the protein CASSNRLQAAGGGYTF.